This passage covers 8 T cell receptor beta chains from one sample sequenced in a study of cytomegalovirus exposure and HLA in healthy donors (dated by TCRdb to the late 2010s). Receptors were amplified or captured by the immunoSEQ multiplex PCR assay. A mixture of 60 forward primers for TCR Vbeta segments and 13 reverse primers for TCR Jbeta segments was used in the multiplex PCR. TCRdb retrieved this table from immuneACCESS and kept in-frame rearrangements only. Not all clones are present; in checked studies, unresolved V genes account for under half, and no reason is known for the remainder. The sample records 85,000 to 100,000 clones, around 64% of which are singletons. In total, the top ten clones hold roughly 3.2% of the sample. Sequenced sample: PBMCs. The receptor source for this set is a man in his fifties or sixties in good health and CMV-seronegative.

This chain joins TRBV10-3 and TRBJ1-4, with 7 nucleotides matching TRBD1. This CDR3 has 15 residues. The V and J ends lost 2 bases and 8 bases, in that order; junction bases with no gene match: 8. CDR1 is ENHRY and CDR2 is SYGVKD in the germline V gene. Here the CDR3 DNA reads TGTGCCATCAGTGAGACAGGGGATACGGGGGAAAAACTGTTTTTT. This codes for CAISETGDTGEKLFF.

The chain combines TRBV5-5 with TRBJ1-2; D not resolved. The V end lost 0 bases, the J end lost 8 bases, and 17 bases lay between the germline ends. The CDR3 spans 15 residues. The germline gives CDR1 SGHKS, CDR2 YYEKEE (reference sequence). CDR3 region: CASSLGTAGGVGYTF. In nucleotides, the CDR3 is TGTGCCAGCAGCTTGGGTACAGCAGGTGGTGTGGGCTACACCTTC.

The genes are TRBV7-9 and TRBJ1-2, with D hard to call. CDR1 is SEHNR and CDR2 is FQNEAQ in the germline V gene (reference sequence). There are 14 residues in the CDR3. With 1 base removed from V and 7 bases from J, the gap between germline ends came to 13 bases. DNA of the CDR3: TGTGCCAGCAGCTTAGAGGCCGTGGCGGGTGGCTACACCTTC. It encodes CASSLEAVAGGYTF.

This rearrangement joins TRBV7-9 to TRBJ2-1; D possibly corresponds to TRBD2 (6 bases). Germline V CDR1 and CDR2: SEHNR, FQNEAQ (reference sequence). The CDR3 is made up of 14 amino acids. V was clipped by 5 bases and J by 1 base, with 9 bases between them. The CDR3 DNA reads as TGTGCCAGCAGCGGAGGGTTTTCCTACAATGAGCAGTTCTTC. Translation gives CASSGGFSYNEQFF.

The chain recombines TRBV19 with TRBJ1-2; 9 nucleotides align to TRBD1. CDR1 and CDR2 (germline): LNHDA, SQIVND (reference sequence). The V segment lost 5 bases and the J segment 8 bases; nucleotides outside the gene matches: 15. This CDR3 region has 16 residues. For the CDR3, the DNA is TGTGCCAGTAGTTCCCCCGGGACAGGGTCGTGGGAGGGCTACACCTTC. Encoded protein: CASSSPGTGSWEGYTF.

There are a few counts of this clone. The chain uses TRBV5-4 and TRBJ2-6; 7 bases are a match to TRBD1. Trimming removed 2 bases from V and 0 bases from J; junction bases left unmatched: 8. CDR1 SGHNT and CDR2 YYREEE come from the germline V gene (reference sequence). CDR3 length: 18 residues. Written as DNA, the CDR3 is TGTGCCAGCAGCTTAAGGGACAGTTCCGTCTCTGGGGCCAACGTCCTGACTTTC. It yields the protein CASSLRDSSVSGANVLTF.

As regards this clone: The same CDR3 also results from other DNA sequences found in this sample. CDR3 DNA sequence: TGCGCCAGCAGCTTTCGCGGGGGTGACACTAATGAAAAACTGTTTTTT. It translates to CASSFRGGDTNEKLFF. V and J are TRBV5-1 and TRBJ1-4; TRBD1 is a possible D gene (5 bases). This CDR3 is 16 amino acids long. Germline CDR1 is SGHRS and CDR2 is YFSETQ. Trimming removed 2 bases from V and 2 bases from J, with 13 bases in between.

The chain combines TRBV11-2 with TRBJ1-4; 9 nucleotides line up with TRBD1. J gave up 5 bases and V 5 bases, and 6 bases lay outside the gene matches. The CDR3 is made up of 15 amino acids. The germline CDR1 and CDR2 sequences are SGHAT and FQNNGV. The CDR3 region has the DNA TGTGCCAGCAGCACGGCCGGGACAGGGAATGAAAAACTGTTTTTT. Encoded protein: CASSTAGTGNEKLFF.